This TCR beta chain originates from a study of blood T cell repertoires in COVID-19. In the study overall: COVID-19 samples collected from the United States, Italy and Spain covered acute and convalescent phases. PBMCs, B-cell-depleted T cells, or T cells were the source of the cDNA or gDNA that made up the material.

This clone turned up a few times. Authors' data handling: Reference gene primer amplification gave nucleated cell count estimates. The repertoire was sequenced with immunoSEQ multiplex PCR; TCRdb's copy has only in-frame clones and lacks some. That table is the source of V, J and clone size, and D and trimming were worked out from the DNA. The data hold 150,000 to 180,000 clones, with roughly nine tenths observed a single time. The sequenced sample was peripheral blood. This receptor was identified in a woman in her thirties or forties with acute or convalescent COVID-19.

The CDR3 spells CASSYPDPGNNSPLHF. Written as DNA, the CDR3 is TGTGCCAGCAGTTACCCCGACCCAGGCAATAATTCACCCCTCCACTTT. This sequence joins TRBV6-6 and TRBJ1-6; no clear D. The ends were cut back, 2 bases at V and 5 bases at J, with 13 bases in the middle. CDR3 length: 16 amino acids. The germline CDR1 and CDR2 sequences are MNHNY and SVGAGI (reference sequence).